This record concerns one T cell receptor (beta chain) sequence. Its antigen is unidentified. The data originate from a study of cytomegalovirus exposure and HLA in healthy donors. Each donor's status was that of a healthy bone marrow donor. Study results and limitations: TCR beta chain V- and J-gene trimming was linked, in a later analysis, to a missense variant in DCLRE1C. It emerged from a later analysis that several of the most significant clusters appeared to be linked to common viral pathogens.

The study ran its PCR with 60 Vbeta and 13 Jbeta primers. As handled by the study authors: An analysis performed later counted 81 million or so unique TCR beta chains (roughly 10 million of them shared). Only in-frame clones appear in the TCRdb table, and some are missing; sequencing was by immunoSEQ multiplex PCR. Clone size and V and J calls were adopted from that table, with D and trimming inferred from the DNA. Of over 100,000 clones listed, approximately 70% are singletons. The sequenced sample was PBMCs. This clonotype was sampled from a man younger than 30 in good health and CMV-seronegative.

The CDR3 loop reads CASSARWGRTDTQYF. In nucleotides, the CDR3 is TGTGCCAGCAGTGCCCGGTGGGGGCGCACAGATACGCAGTATTTT. The gene calls are TRBV6-1 and TRBJ2-3; D is possibly TRBD1 (6 bases). The CDR3 spans 15 residues. Germline assignment: CDR1 MNHNS and CDR2 SASEGT. V lost 4 bases and J 1 base, leaving 12 bases between the germline ends.